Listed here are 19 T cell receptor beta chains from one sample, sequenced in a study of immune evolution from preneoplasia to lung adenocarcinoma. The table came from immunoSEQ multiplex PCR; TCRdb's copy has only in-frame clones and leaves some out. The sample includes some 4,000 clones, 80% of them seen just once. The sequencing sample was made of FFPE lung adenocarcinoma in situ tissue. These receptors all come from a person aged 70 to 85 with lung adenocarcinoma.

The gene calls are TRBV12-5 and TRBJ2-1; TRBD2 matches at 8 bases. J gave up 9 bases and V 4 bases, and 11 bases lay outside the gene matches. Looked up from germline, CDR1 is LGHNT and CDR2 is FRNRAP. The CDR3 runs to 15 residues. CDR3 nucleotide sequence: TGTGCTAGTGGTTCGGGGACTAGGTTCTCTTTTGAGCAGTTCTTC. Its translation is CASGSGTRFSFEQFF.

In DNA form, the CDR3 reads TGCGCCAGCAGCTTGGAGGGCAGTGAAGCTTTCTTT. It encodes CASSLEGSEAFF. J is TRBJ1-1 and V is TRBV5-1; D is unresolved. V gave up 0 bases and J gave up 7 bases, with 7 bases separating them. Germline CDR1 is SGHRS and CDR2 is YFSETQ. The CDR3 spans 12 residues.

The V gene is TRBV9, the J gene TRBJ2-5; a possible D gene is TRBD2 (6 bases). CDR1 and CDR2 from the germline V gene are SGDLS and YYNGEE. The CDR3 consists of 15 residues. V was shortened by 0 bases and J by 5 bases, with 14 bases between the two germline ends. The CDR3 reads CASSVDSGAGETQYF. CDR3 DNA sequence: TGTGCCAGCAGCGTAGACTCGGGAGCTGGGGAGACCCAGTACTTC.

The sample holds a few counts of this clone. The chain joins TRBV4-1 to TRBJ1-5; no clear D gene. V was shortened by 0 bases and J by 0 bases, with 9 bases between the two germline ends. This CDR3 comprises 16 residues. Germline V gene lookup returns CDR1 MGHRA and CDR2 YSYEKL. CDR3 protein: CASSQDPGYSNQPQHF. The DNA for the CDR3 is TGCGCCAGCAGCCAAGATCCGGGTTATAGCAATCAGCCCCAGCATTTT.

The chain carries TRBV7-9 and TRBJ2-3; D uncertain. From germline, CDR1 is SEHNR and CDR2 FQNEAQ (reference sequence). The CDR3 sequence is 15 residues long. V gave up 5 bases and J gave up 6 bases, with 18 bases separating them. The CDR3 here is CASSPRKQGRDTQYF. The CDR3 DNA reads TGTGCCAGCAGCCCTCGTAAACAAGGGCGGGATACGCAGTATTTT.

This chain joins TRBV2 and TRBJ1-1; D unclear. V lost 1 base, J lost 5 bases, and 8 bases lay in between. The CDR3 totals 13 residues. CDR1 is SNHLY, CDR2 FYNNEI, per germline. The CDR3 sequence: CASSEEGGTEAFF. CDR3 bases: TGTGCCAGCAGTGAAGAGGGAGGAACTGAAGCTTTCTTT.

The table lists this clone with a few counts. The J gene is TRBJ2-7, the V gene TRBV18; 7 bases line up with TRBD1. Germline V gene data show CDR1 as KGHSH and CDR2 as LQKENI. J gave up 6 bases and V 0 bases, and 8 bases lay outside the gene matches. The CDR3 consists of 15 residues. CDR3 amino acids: CASSPPTGSNSEQYF. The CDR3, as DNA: TGTGCCAGCTCACCACCGACAGGGTCTAACTCCGAGCAGTACTTC.

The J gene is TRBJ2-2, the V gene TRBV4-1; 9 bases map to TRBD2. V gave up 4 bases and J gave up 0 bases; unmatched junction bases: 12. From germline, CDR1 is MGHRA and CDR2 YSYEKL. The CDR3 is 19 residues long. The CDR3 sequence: CASSLTAIAGDANTGELFF. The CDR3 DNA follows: TGCGCCAGCAGCCTTACGGCCATAGCGGGGGACGCGAACACCGGGGAGCTGTTTTTT.

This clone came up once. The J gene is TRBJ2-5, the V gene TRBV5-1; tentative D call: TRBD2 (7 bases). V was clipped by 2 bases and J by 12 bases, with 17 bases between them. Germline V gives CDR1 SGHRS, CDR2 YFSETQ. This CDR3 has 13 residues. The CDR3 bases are TGCGCCAGCAGCTTTGCGGGGGCTGCATTGGAGTACTTC. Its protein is CASSFAGAALEYF.

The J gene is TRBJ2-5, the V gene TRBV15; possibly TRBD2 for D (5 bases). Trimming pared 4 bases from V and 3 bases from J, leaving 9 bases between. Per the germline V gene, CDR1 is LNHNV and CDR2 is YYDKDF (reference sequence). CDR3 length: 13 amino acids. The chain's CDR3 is CATSKTSEETQYF. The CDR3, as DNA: TGTGCCACCAGCAAAACTAGTGAAGAGACCCAGTACTTC.

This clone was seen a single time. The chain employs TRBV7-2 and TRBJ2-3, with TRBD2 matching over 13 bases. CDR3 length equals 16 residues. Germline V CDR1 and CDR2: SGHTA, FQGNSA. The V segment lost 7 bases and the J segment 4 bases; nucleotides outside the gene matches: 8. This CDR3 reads CASNQLAGGISDTQYF. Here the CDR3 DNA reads TGTGCCAGCAACCAACTAGCGGGAGGGATCTCAGATACGCAGTATTTT.

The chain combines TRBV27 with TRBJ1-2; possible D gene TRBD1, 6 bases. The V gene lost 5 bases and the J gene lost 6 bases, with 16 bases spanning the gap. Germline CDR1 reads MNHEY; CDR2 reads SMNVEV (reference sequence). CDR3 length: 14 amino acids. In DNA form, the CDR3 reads TGTGCCAGCAGTCCCCTACAGGGACTGGATGGCTACACCTTC. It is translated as CASSPLQGLDGYTF.

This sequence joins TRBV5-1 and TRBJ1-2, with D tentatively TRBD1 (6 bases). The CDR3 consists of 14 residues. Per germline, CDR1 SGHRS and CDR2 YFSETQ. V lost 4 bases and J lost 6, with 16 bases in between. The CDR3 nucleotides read TGCGCCAGCAGCATTTGGACGGGGGCAGATGGCTACACCTTC. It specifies CASSIWTGADGYTF.

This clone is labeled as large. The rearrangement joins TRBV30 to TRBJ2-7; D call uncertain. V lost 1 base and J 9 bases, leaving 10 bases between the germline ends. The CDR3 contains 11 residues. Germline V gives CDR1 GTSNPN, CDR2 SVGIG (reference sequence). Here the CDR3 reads CAWSELRVQYF. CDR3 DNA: TGTGCCTGGAGTGAACTACGCGTGCAGTACTTC.

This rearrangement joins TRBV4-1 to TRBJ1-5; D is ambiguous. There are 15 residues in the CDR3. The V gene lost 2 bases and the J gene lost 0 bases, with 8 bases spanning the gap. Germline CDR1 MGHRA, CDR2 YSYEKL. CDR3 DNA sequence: TGCGCCAGCAGCCAATCCATTGGTAGCAATCAGCCCCAGCATTTT. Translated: CASSQSIGSNQPQHF.

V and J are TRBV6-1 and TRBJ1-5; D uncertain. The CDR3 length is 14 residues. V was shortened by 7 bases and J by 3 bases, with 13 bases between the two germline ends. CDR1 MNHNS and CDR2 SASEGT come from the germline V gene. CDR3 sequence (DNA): TGTGCCAGCACTCCAGGAGGTAACAATCAGCCCCAGCATTTT. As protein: CASTPGGNNQPQHF.

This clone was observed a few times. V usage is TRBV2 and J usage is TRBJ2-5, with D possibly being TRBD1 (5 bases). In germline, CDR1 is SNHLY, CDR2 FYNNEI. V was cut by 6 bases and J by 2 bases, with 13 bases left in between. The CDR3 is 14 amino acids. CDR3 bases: TGTGCCAGCAGGGACAAGACAGTACAAGAGACCCAGTACTTC. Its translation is CASRDKTVQETQYF. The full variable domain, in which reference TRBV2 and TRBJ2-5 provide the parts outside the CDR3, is EPEVTQTPSHQVTQMGQEVILRCVPISNHLYFYWYRQILGQKVEFLVSFYNNEISEKSEIFDDQFSVERPDGSNFTLKIRSTKLEDSAMYFCASRDKTVQETQYFGPGTRLLVL.

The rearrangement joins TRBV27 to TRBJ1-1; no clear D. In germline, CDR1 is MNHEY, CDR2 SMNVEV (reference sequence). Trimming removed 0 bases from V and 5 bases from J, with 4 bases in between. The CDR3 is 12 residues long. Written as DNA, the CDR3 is TGTGCCAGCAGTTTATCAGGTACTGAAGCTTTCTTT. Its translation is CASSLSGTEAFF.

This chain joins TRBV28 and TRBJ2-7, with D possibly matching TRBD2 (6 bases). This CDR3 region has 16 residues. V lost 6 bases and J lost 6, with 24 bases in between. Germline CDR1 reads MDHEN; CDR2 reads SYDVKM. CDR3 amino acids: CASRQGGTPRWAEQYF. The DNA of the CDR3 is TGTGCCAGCAGGCAGGGCGGGACCCCTCGATGGGCCGAGCAGTACTTC.